The rows below give T cell receptor beta chains drawn from one sample of a study of blood T cell repertoires in COVID-19. Profiled with immunoSEQ multiplex PCR; TCRdb holds only in-frame clones, not every one. The table has about 670,000 clones, over 80% seen once. The sample taken for sequencing was peripheral blood. These receptors were obtained from a woman under 30 with acute or convalescent COVID-19. The CDR3 runs from the conserved cysteine through the conserved F or W. D genes are given only for firm matches. Clone size is not always given. Where it is, it says once, few, many or a class for expanded clones.

size: -; D: -; V: TRBV5-1; J: TRBJ1-1; CDR3: CASSLHQASPEAFF; DNA: TGCGCCAGCAGCTTGCACCAAGCGTCCCCTGAAGCTTTCTTT
size: -; D: -; V: TRBV29-1; J: TRBJ1-2; CDR3: CSAQARITYSYGYTF; DNA: TGCAGCGCTCAGGCCCGGATAACGTATAGCTATGGCTACACCTTC
size: -; D: TRBD1; V: TRBV5-1; J: TRBJ2-1; CDR3: CASSKNPQGASSYNEQFF; DNA: TGCGCCAGCAGCAAAAACCCACAGGGGGCTAGCTCCTACAATGAGCAGTTCTTC
size: -; D: -; V: TRBV13; J: TRBJ1-3; CDR3: CASSRFFSSSGNTIYF; DNA: TGTGCCAGCAGCCGGTTTTTTTCTAGCTCTGGAAACACCATATATTTT
size: -; D: -; V: TRBV4-1; J: TRBJ2-7; CDR3: CASSQAPPPSSYEQYF; DNA: TGCGCCAGCAGCCAAGCCCCCCCTCCCAGCTCCTACGAGCAGTACTTC
size: -; D: TRBD2; V: TRBV6-5; J: TRBJ2-3; CDR3: CAVRRGARDTQYF; DNA: TGTGCAGTTAGGCGGGGGGCGAGAGATACGCAGTATTTT
size: -; D: -; V: TRBV10-2; J: TRBJ1-2; CDR3: CASSSTGVYGYTF; DNA: TGCGCCAGCAGTTCCACCGGGGTCTATGGCTACACCTTC
size: -; D: TRBD2; V: TRBV6-1; J: TRBJ2-2; CDR3: CASSEKSGLAGAGELFF; DNA: TGTGCCAGCAGTGAAAAATCCGGACTAGCAGGCGCCGGGGAGCTGTTTTTT
size: -; D: TRBD1; V: TRBV19; J: TRBJ1-5; CDR3: CASKKDRVNQPQHF; DNA: TGTGCCAGTAAAAAGGACAGGGTCAATCAGCCCCAGCATTTT
size: -; D: -; V: TRBV19; J: TRBJ2-7; CDR3: CASSSPYDEQYF; DNA: TGTGCCAGTAGTTCCCCGTATGACGAGCAGTACTTC
size: once; D: TRBD1; V: TRBV4-1; J: TRBJ1-2; CDR3: CASSLFRRDRDDYGYTF; DNA: TGCGCCAGCAGCCTTTTCCGCCGGGACAGGGACGACTATGGCTACACCTTC
size: -; D: TRBD1; V: TRBV2; J: TRBJ2-3; CDR3: CARWTGGNNVREYF; DNA: TGTGCCAGGTGGACAGGGGGAAATAACGTCCGGGAGTATTTT
size: -; D: TRBD1; V: TRBV5-4; J: TRBJ1-1; CDR3: CASSSGQGETEAFF; DNA: TGTGCCAGCAGCTCTGGACAGGGGGAAACTGAAGCTTTCTTT
size: -; D: TRBD2; V: TRBV11-3; J: TRBJ2-1; CDR3: CASSRLAGGREQFF; DNA: TGTGCCAGCAGCCGACTAGCGGGGGGCAGAGAGCAGTTCTTC
size: -; D: TRBD1; V: TRBV11-2; J: TRBJ1-1; CDR3: CASSSTGVQAFF; DNA: TGTGCCAGCAGCTCAACAGGGGTACAAGCTTTCTTT
size: -; D: TRBD1; V: TRBV27; J: TRBJ2-7; CDR3: CASPGQGQYEQYF; DNA: TGTGCCAGCCCGGGACAGGGTCAATACGAGCAGTACTTC
size: few; D: TRBD1; V: TRBV18; J: TRBJ2-1; CDR3: CASSPQGANEQFF; DNA: TGTGCCAGCTCACCTCAGGGGGCCAATGAGCAGTTCTTC
size: -; D: -; V: TRBV2; J: TRBJ2-5; CDR3: CASSEQQGLQETQYF; DNA: TGTGCCAGCAGTGAACAACAGGGCCTACAAGAGACCCAGTACTTC
size: -; D: -; V: TRBV9; J: TRBJ2-3; CDR3: CASSNTNDFTDTQYF; DNA: TGTGCCAGCAGCAATACAAACGATTTCACAGATACGCAGTATTTT
size: -; D: TRBD1; V: TRBV28; J: TRBJ2-7; CDR3: CATHHKGARVAYEQYF; DNA: TGTGCCACCCACCATAAGGGGGCGCGGGTGGCCTACGAGCAGTACTTC
size: -; D: -; V: TRBV9; J: TRBJ1-5; CDR3: CASSRGNWDQPQHF; DNA: TGTGCCAGCAGCAGGGGAAACTGGGATCAGCCCCAGCATTTT
size: -; D: -; V: TRBV5-1; J: TRBJ1-3; CDR3: CASSLEAGGGVFRGNTIYF; DNA: TGCGCCAGCAGCTTGGAGGCCGGCGGAGGTGTTTTTAGGGGAAACACCATATATTTT